Below, 15 T cell receptor beta chains from the same sample are listed, as sequenced in a study of blood T cell repertoires in COVID-19 (dated by TCRdb to the early 2020s). Library prep was done by the immunoSEQ multiplex PCR assay. Here the immuneACCESS table is served through TCRdb, limited to in-frame sequences with V and J called. Missing clones are a known gap in these copies; in checked studies unresolved V genes cover under half, and the rest lacks a known reason. The sample data list about 200,000 clones, and more than 75% of these were observed just once. The ten top clones hold over 15% of the sample. Sequencing input: peripheral blood. These receptors originate from a person aged 65 to 85 with COVID-19, enrolled during active disease.

This chain connects TRBV6-2 or TRBV6-3 to TRBJ2-7; 8 bases match TRBD1. CDR3 length equals 12 residues. CDR1 is MNHEY, CDR2 SVGEGT, per germline. Trimming took 6 bases from V and 2 from J; bases not matched to a gene: 0. In nucleotides, the CDR3 is TGTGCCAGCAGCAGGGGGCCCTACGAGCAGTACTTC. Translated, it gives CASSRGPYEQYF.

This clone showed up just once. This chain uses TRBV28 with TRBJ2-2; the D is unclear. V lost 7 bases and J lost 5, with 11 bases in between. Germline V gives CDR1 MDHEN, CDR2 SYDVKM. The CDR3 has 13 residues. The CDR3 DNA follows: TGTGCCAGCATGCGGCTGGAGACCGGGGAGCTGTTTTTT. Translated, it gives CASMRLETGELFF.

The chain carries TRBV23-1 and TRBJ2-1; the D gene is possibly TRBD2 (5 bases). TRBV23-1 belongs to the ORF category, with a function that is uncertain. The CDR3 covers 14 residues. The V end was cut by 4 bases, the J end by 3 bases, with 10 bases between. The CDR3 DNA sequence: TGCGCCAGCAGTCCCCAGACTATCTACAATGAGCAGTTCTTC. Amino acids: CASSPQTIYNEQFF.

This clone was counted a single time. The V call is TRBV5-8, the J call TRBJ2-2, with TRBD2 matching 9 bases. The CDR3 length is 16 residues. With 7 bases clipped from V and 0 bases from J, the junction kept 7 bases outside the gene matches. Germline V CDR1 and CDR2: SGHTS, YDEGEE. CDR3 in amino acids: CASESGRQTNTGELFF. CDR3 nucleotide sequence: TGTGCCAGCGAGAGCGGGAGGCAAACGAACACCGGGGAGCTGTTTTTT.

The chain combines TRBV24-1 with TRBJ2-7; possible D gene TRBD1, 5 bases. Trimming took 2 bases from V and 3 from J, leaving 10 bases between them. The CDR3 is 14 amino acids. Germline lookup yields CDR1 KGHDR and CDR2 SFDVKD. The CDR3 region has the DNA TGTGCCACCAGTGATTATCCAGACAGCTACGAGCAGTACTTC. As protein: CATSDYPDSYEQYF.

This clone has only a few counts. The chain combines TRBV13 with TRBJ1-2; possible D gene TRBD1, 6 bases. The CDR3 has 15 residues. Germline-derived CDR1 and CDR2 are PRHDT and FYEKMQ (reference sequence). V was shortened by 6 bases and J by 8 bases, with 22 bases between the two germline ends. The CDR3 reads CASRQRRLMRGGYTF. CDR3 sequence (DNA): TGTGCCAGCAGACAAAGACGGTTGATGAGGGGGGGCTACACCTTC.

This rearrangement joins TRBV3-1 (or the pseudogene TRBV3-2) to TRBJ1-3; D may be TRBD1 (5 bases). The ends were cut back, 2 bases at V and 0 bases at J, with 8 bases in the middle. The CDR3 spans 15 residues. Per germline, CDR1 LGHDT and CDR2 YNNKEL (reference sequence). The DNA for the CDR3 is TGTGCCAGCAGCCAAAGACAGTACTCTGGAAACACCATATATTTT. It yields the protein CASSQRQYSGNTIYF.

The chain couples TRBV9 to TRBJ2-3; the match to TRBD2 covers 7 bases. The germline V gene has CDR1 SGDLS and CDR2 YYNGEE. V gave up 0 bases and J gave up 4 bases; unmatched junction bases: 8. CDR3 size: 16 residues. CDR3 region: CASSVELAAPPDTQYF. DNA for the CDR3: TGTGCCAGCAGCGTAGAGCTAGCGGCCCCACCAGATACGCAGTATTTT.

The genes are TRBV7-8 and TRBJ2-5, with TRBD2 matching over 11 bases. Per the germline V gene, CDR1 is SGHVS and CDR2 is FQNEAQ. This CDR3 has 17 amino acids. The J segment lost 1 base and the V segment lost 5 bases, leaving 9 bases of the junction unmatched. CDR3 loop: CASSHLTSGGFQETQYF. The CDR3 nucleotides read TGTGCCAGCAGCCATTTAACTAGCGGGGGCTTCCAAGAGACCCAGTACTTC.

This chain links TRBV19 with TRBJ2-1, with 7 bases that match TRBD2. Losses at the gene ends were 0 bases for V and 0 bases for J; bases not matched to a gene: 11. The V gene's germline CDR1 is LNHDA and CDR2 SQIVND (reference sequence). This CDR3 spans 19 amino acids. The CDR3 DNA follows: TGTGCCAGTAGTATAGACCGACTAGGGAGCGGGGTCTCCTACAATGAGCAGTTCTTC. Translating gives CASSIDRLGSGVSYNEQFF.

The chain carries TRBV6-2 or TRBV6-3 and TRBJ2-7; 9 nucleotides match TRBD1. The length of the CDR3 is 15 residues. V was pared by 2 bases and J by 2 bases, with 4 bases of the junction left unmatched. The germline CDR1 and CDR2 sequences are MNHEY and SVGEGT. The CDR3 region has the DNA TGTGCCAGCAGTTACGTGGGACAGGGCCCCTACGAGCAGTACTTC. Amino acid sequence: CASSYVGQGPYEQYF.

The V gene is TRBV5-1, the J gene TRBJ2-5, with 7 bases aligning to TRBD2. In germline, CDR1 is SGHRS, CDR2 YFSETQ. The CDR3 is 14 amino acids. After removal of 1 base from V and 1 base from J, the junction contained 1 base not matched to a gene. The CDR3 nucleotides are TGCGCCAGCAGCTTGTGGACTAGCCAAGAGACCCAGTACTTC. It translates to CASSLWTSQETQYF.

The rearrangement joins TRBV4-1 to TRBJ2-3; 7 nucleotides agree with TRBD1. Germline V gene data show CDR1 as MGHRA and CDR2 as YSYEKL. V trimming: 4 bases; J trimming: 0 bases; junction bases outside the gene matches: 13. The CDR3 spans 18 residues. The CDR3 loop reads CASSLLLSWTGSTDTQYF. The CDR3 DNA reads as TGCGCCAGCAGCCTCCTCCTCTCCTGGACAGGAAGCACAGATACGCAGTATTTT.

This clone was seen only a few times. The chain carries TRBV7-6 and TRBJ2-2, with 7 nucleotides matching TRBD2. This CDR3 is 15 amino acids long. V trimming: 6 bases; J trimming: 5 bases; junction bases outside the gene matches: 9. Per germline, CDR1 SGHVS and CDR2 FNYEAQ. CDR3 loop: CASSGRGAGTGELFF. CDR3 coding DNA: TGTGCCAGCAGTGGAAGGGGAGCGGGAACCGGGGAGCTGTTTTTT.

The V and J genes are TRBV5-6 and TRBJ1-2; D is possibly TRBD1 (5 bases). CDR3 size: 16 residues. The ends were cut back, 4 bases at V and 5 bases at J, with 21 bases in the middle. CDR1 is SGHDT and CDR2 is YYEEEE in the germline V gene. The CDR3 loop reads CASSPLGGSASYGYTF. The CDR3 nucleotides read TGTGCCAGCAGCCCCCTCGGGGGTTCTGCTAGTTATGGCTACACCTTC.